This is a list of T cell receptor beta chains from one sample in a study of T cells in Graves' hyperthyroidism and ophthalmopathy. TCRdb analysed the multiplex PCR reads with MiXCR anew, one entry per CDR3 protein. The sample contains over 550,000 distinct CDR3 sequences, over 15% of which appear only once. Input material: blood. All receptors come from a woman aged 18-29 years with Graves' hyperthyroidism. Both conserved end residues are part of each CDR3. D genes are given only for firm matches. Size is stated for part of the rows, as once, few or many counts, or as a class when the clone is expanded.

TRBV3-1	many	-	TRBJ2-5	TGTGCCAGCAGCCAAGATCGGTTCCAAGAGACCCAGTACTTC	CASSQDRFQETQYF
TRBV4-1	many	-	TRBJ2-3	TGCGCCAGCAGCCTACAGGGCGCGGGCACAGATACGCAGTATTTT	CASSLQGAGTDTQYF
TRBV7-9	few	-	TRBJ2-3	TGTGCCAGCAGCTTACCTCGCACAGATACGCAGTATTTT	CASSLPRTDTQYF
TRBV29-1	-	TRBD2	TRBJ2-3	TGCAGCGGACGACTAGCGGGGGGCCAGAATACGCAGTATTTT	CSGRLAGGQNTQYF
TRBV4-2	-	TRBD2	TRBJ2-3	TGTGCCAGCAGCCACGAGCGGGGGGCTAGCACAGATACGCAGTATTTT	CASSHERGASTDTQYF
TRBV12-3/TRBV12-4	many	TRBD1	TRBJ2-7	TGTGCCAGCAGTTTGCGGAGGGACAGGGACGAGCAGTACTTC	CASSLRRDRDEQYF
TRBV12-3/TRBV12-4	many	TRBD1	TRBJ2-3	TGTACCAGCAGTTCCAGGACAGGTGTGGGGGTCATGGATACGCAGTATTTT	CTSSSRTGVGVMDTQYF
TRBV10-1	-	-	TRBJ1-1	TGCGCCAGCAGCGCCAGGACAGATGAAGCTTTCTTT	CASSARTDEAFF
TRBV11-2	-	TRBD2	TRBJ2-3	TGTGCCAGCAGCGACCTGGGCGGGAGGGCCATAGATACGCAGTATTTT	CASSDLGGRAIDTQYF
TRBV15	many	-	TRBJ1-2	TGTGCCACCAGCAGAAAATTGGGGTCGGCGGGGTATGGCTACACCTTC	CATSRKLGSAGYGYTF
TRBV20-1	-	-	TRBJ1-5	TGCAGTGCTAGAGATCCCGGACACAGAAGCAATCAGCCCCAGCATTTT	CSARDPGHRSNQPQHF
TRBV5-5	-	-	TRBJ1-2	TGTGCCAGCAGCCCATCTATACAGGACTTATACGGCTACACCTTC	CASSPSIQDLYGYTF
TRBV6-1	-	-	TRBJ2-5	TGTGCCAGCATGGGCTTCAAAGAGACCCAGTACTTC	CASMGFKETQYF
TRBV20-1	many	-	TRBJ2-7	TGCAGTGCAGCAAGGGGTGGGTTTGACTCCTACGAGCAGTACTTC	CSAARGGFDSYEQYF
TRBV20-1	few	TRBD1	TRBJ1-3	TGCAGTGCTAGGGACAGGCGCTCTGGAAACACCATATATTTT	CSARDRRSGNTIYF
TRBV6-2/TRBV6-3	many	-	TRBJ1-5	TGTGCCAGCAGTTACTCGGGACCTGGGAAGCCCCAGCATTTT	CASSYSGPGKPQHF
TRBV4-2	few	-	TRBJ1-1	TGTGCCAGCAGCCAAGACCGAGCTCCTGAAGCTTTCTTT	CASSQDRAPEAFF
TRBV18	-	-	TRBJ1-2	TGTGCCAGCTCACCACCGTCTACAGGGAGAGACTACACCTTC	CASSPPSTGRDYTF
TRBV2	many	-	TRBJ1-1	TGTGCCAGCCCATTGACGAACACTGAAGCTTTCTTT	CASPLTNTEAFF
TRBV10-3	-	TRBD1	TRBJ2-7	TGTGCCATCACCCAGGGACAGGGCGAGCAGTACTTC	CAITQGQGEQYF
TRBV28	-	-	TRBJ2-7	TGTGCCAGCAGGACGGGTCCAAGGCGGGCCCGTCACGAGCAGTACTTC	CASRTGPRRARHEQYF